The 7 T cell receptor beta chains below were found in one sample sequenced in a study of shared clonotypes between healthy human individuals (TCRdb year 2020). Library preparation employed the immunoSEQ multiplex PCR assay. This immuneACCESS table, as held by TCRdb, lists in-frame sequences with V and J called but not all clones. Of the missing ones, under half trace to an unresolved V gene in checked studies; the others have no known cause. This sample holds more than 2 million clones; around 96% were observed only once. The ten largest clones represent around 1.1% of the sample. CD8 naive samples were obtained by positive selection for CCR7 among CD45RO-negative cells, yielding a CD45RA+CCR7+ population from which TemRA cells were excluded. The sequenced material came from naive CD8+ T cells sorted from blood. This specimen's cell subset or site label, per the study, means: CD45RA+CCR7+. All receptors come from a man younger than 35 in good health.

The V call is TRBV9, the J call TRBJ1-2; D is ambiguous. CDR1 and CDR2 (germline): SGDLS, YYNGEE. The CDR3 is made up of 18 amino acids. V was pared by 3 bases and J by 6 bases, with 27 bases between. CDR3 DNA sequence: TGTGCCAGCAGCGCGCAAAGGAGTGAGATCTCTCTATACCATGGCTACACCTTC. Protein product: CASSAQRSEISLYHGYTF.

CDR3 region: CASSLLAISTTDTQYF. In DNA form, the CDR3 reads TGTGCCAGCAGCTTGTTAGCGATTTCAACCACAGATACGCAGTATTTT. The chain employs TRBV5-4 and TRBJ2-3; tentative D call: TRBD2 (5 bases). CDR1 SGHNT and CDR2 YYREEE come from the germline V gene (reference sequence). V lost 1 base to trimming and J lost 2 bases, with 14 bases between them. CDR3 length: 16 residues.

This chain connects TRBV28 to TRBJ2-5, with 10 bases fitting TRBD1. This CDR3 has 14 residues. V lost 4 bases and J lost 5; bases outside the gene matches: 4. Germline V CDR1 and CDR2: MDHEN, SYDVKM. CDR3 DNA sequence: TGTGCCAGCAGTTGGGACAGGGGTCAGGAGACCCAGTACTTC. This codes for CASSWDRGQETQYF.

V and J are TRBV5-4 and TRBJ2-1; 9 nucleotides line up with TRBD2. J lost 5 bases, V lost 2 bases, and 2 bases had no gene match. There are 14 residues in the CDR3. Germline values: CDR1 SGHNT, CDR2 YYREEE (reference sequence). The DNA for the CDR3 is TGTGCCAGCAGCTTTGGCGGGGGGGACAATGAGCAGTTCTTC. Translation gives CASSFGGGDNEQFF.

J is TRBJ2-1 and V is TRBV2, with 7 bases matching TRBD2. Germline values: CDR1 SNHLY, CDR2 FYNNEI. The CDR3 contains 14 residues. The J segment lost 5 bases and the V segment lost 0 bases, leaving 1 base of the junction unmatched. CDR3 in amino acids: CASSEATSDNEQFF. The CDR3 DNA sequence: TGTGCCAGCAGTGAAGCAACTAGCGACAATGAGCAGTTCTTC.

The rearrangement joins TRBV11-2 to TRBJ2-3; 11 bases match TRBD1. With V trimmed by 1 base and J by 5 bases, 11 bases remained unmatched. CDR3 length equals 18 residues. Germline V gene lookup returns CDR1 SGHAT and CDR2 FQNNGV. Here the CDR3 reads CASSLAKGQGASQDTQYF. CDR3 coding DNA: TGTGCCAGCAGCTTAGCTAAAGGACAGGGGGCAAGTCAAGATACGCAGTATTTT. Full variable domain (outside the CDR3, taken from reference TRBV11-2 and TRBJ2-3): EAGVAQSPRYKIIEKRQSVAFWCNPISGHATLYWYQQILGQGPKLLIQFQNNGVVDDSQLPKDRFSAERLKGVDSTLKIQPAKLEDSAVYLCASSLAKGQGASQDTQYFGPGTRLTVL.

The genes are TRBV6-1 and TRBJ2-7, with TRBD2 matching over 8 bases. The CDR3 runs 17 residues. Looked up from germline, CDR1 is MNHNS and CDR2 is SASEGT. V lost 2 bases to trimming and J lost 0 bases; unmatched junction nucleotides: 9. CDR3 in amino acids: CASSEWPDGGGSYEQYF. CDR3 bases: TGTGCCAGCAGTGAATGGCCTGACGGGGGGGGCTCCTACGAGCAGTACTTC.